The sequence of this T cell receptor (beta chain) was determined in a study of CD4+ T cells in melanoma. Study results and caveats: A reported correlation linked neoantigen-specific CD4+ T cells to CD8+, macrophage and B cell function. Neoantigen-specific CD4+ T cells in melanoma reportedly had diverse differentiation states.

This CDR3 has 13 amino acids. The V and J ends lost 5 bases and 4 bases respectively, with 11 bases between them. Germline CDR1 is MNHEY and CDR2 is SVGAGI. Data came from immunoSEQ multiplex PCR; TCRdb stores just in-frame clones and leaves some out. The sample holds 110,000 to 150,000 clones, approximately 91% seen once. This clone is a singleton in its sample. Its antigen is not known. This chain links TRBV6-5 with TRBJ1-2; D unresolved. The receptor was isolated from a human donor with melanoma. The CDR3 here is CASSNGRIYGYTF. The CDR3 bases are TGTGCCAGCAGTAACGGACGGATCTATGGCTACACCTTC.